This T cell receptor beta chain was sequenced in a study of blood T cell repertoires in COVID-19. Here immunoSEQ multiplex PCR was the method, and the copy in TCRdb shows in-frame clones only, minus some. In the table there are hundreds of thousands of clones, around four fifths of which are singletons. Germline assignment: CDR1 SGHRS and CDR2 YFSETQ. This CDR3 has 14 amino acids. The V end was cut by 4 bases, the J end by 4 bases, with 14 bases between. This clone has only one observation. The receptor was isolated from a woman in her thirties or forties who had been exposed to COVID-19. This chain links TRBV5-1 with TRBJ1-2, with no clear D. The sequenced sample consisted of PBMCs or T cells enriched from blood (not recorded which). The CDR3 bases are TGCGCCAGCAGCCCAGGAACCGGCAGCTATGGCTACACCTTC. It translates to CASSPGTGSYGYTF.